What follows describes a single T cell receptor beta chain. Antigen unknown. CDR1 and CDR2 from the germline V gene are MGHRA and YSYEKL. V was clipped by 4 bases and J by 6 bases; unmatched bases: 12. The CDR3 covers 16 residues. This record belongs to a study of shared clonotypes between healthy human individuals. General study results and limits: Estimated richness values were generally larger in naive subsets than in memory subsets.

The authors loaded around 190 ng DNA, about 30,000 T cell genomes, into sorted-subset replicate PCRs. Sequencing used immunoSEQ multiplex PCR; TCRdb keeps in-frame clones, though not all of them. Of under 1 million clones listed, 95% to 97% were seen once; the top ten hold about 0.25%. Naive CD8 cells comprised CD45RO-negative, CCR7-positively selected cells, excluding terminally differentiated effector memory CD45RA+ cells. The receptor was derived from a man aged 30 to 39 in good health. Material: naive CD8+ T cells sorted from blood. This sequence joins TRBV4-1 and TRBJ2-3, with TRBD2 identical over 8 bases. In DNA form, the CDR3 reads TGCGCCAGCAGCCCCGCGAGCGGGAGCAACATTGATACGCAGTATTTT. Translated, it gives CASSPASGSNIDTQYF.